What follows are 14 T cell receptor beta chains derived from one specimen sequenced in a study of blood T cell repertoires in COVID-19. Sequenced by immunoSEQ multiplex PCR; TCRdb stores in-frame clones only, minus some. Among fewer than 85,000 clones listed, about 83% were seen once. Material: peripheral blood. Source of these receptors: an older woman with acute or convalescent COVID-19.

This clone was seen a few times. The rearrangement joins TRBV5-1 to TRBJ2-2; TRBD2 aligns across 10 bases. Germline V CDR1 and CDR2: SGHRS, YFSETQ. The junction had 4 bases not matched to a gene; V was cut back by 7 bases and J by 4 bases. The CDR3 is 14 amino acids. CDR3 in DNA: TGCGCCAGCGGCACTAGCGGGGTCACCGGGGAGCTGTTTTTT. Residues: CASGTSGVTGELFF.

This clone was found once. This sequence joins TRBV7-2 and TRBJ2-3; D might be TRBD2 (6 bases). There are 16 residues in the CDR3. CDR1 and CDR2 from the germline V gene are SGHTA and FQGNSA. V gave up 1 base and J gave up 6 bases, with 17 bases separating them. As DNA, the CDR3 is TGTGCCAGCAGCTTAGGACTAGGTTCAACCTCGGATACGCAGTATTTT. Translation: CASSLGLGSTSDTQYF. The full variable domain, in which reference TRBV7-2 and TRBJ2-3 provide the parts outside the CDR3, is GAGVSQSPSNKVTEKGKDVELRCDPISGHTALYWYRQSLGQGLEFLIYFQGNSAPDKSGLPSDRFSAERTGGSVSTLTIQRTQQEDSAVYLCASSLGLGSTSDTQYFGPGTRLTVL.

The chain links TRBV19 to TRBJ1-2; D perhaps matches TRBD1 (5 bases). The CDR3 totals 14 residues. V was shortened by 7 bases and J by 8 bases, with 20 bases between the two germline ends. CDR1 is LNHDA, CDR2 SQIVND, per germline (reference sequence). This chain's CDR3 is CASTPDTSITGYTF. CDR3 DNA sequence: TGTGCCAGTACTCCGGACACCTCGATCACAGGCTACACCTTC.

The V gene is TRBV5-4, the J gene TRBJ1-1, with D possibly being TRBD1 (5 bases). V was clipped by 0 bases and J by 3 bases, with 12 bases between them. This CDR3 has 15 amino acids. The germline CDR1 and CDR2 sequences are SGHNT and YYREEE (reference sequence). The CDR3 sequence: CASSLGADTDTEAFF. The CDR3 region has the DNA TGTGCCAGCAGCTTGGGCGCGGACACAGACACTGAAGCTTTCTTT.

The chain joins TRBV11-3 to TRBJ2-7; D is unresolved. CDR1 is SGHNT and CDR2 is YENEEA in the germline V gene. V was pared by 2 bases and J by 3 bases, with 14 bases between. The CDR3 is 15 residues long. The CDR3: CASSLYRGDDYEQYF. CDR3 DNA: TGTGCCAGCAGCTTATACCGAGGCGACGACTACGAGCAGTACTTC. Full variable domain (remainder filled in from reference TRBV11-3 and TRBJ2-7): EAGVVQSPRYKIIEKKQPVAFWCNPISGHNTLYWYLQNLGQGPELLIRYENEEAVDDSQLPKDRFSAERLKGVDSTLKIQPAELGDSAVYLCASSLYRGDDYEQYFGPGTRLTVT.

This clone was observed a few times. This chain uses TRBV6-5 with TRBJ1-1, with a possible D match to TRBD1 (6 bases). Germline values: CDR1 MNHEY, CDR2 SVGAGI. Deletions cut 0 bases from V and 4 bases from J, with 12 bases between. This CDR3 has 15 amino acids. The CDR3 DNA is TGTGCCAGCAGTTACTCGGGACAATATAGCACTGAAGCTTTCTTT. It specifies CASSYSGQYSTEAFF.

The chain links TRBV5-1 to TRBJ2-3; D gene uncertain. Germline loops: CDR1 SGHRS, CDR2 YFSETQ. CDR3 length: 17 residues. Trimming cost V 1 base and J 7 bases, with 22 bases left between them. The CDR3 loop reads CASSLSSRSSAMNTQYF. The CDR3 DNA follows: TGCGCCAGCAGCTTGAGTTCTCGGTCCTCCGCTATGAATACGCAGTATTTT.

V usage is TRBV5-1 and J usage is TRBJ2-7, with D tentatively TRBD1 (5 bases). CDR1 is SGHRS, CDR2 YFSETQ, per germline. Trimming stripped 1 base from V and 1 base from J, with 12 bases between. The CDR3 is 15 amino acids. The CDR3 DNA is TGCGCCAGCAGCTTGAGGGGTGTCGGATCCTACGAGCAGTACTTC. It encodes CASSLRGVGSYEQYF.

J is TRBJ1-2 and V is TRBV5-1, with D perhaps TRBD1 (5 bases). The V and J ends lost 0 bases and 2 bases respectively, with 14 bases between them. CDR3 size: 16 residues. CDR1 and CDR2 from the germline V gene are SGHRS and YFSETQ. CDR3 protein: CASSLVSVGRNYGYTF. CDR3 DNA sequence: TGCGCCAGCAGCTTGGTGAGTGTGGGGCGGAACTATGGCTACACCTTC.

The V call is TRBV30, the J call TRBJ2-5; 10 nucleotides line up with TRBD1. Trimming took 5 bases from V and 6 from J; bases not matched to a gene: 6. CDR1 and CDR2 from the germline V gene are GTSNPN and SVGIG (reference sequence). The CDR3 has 13 residues. The CDR3 DNA follows: TGTGCCTGGGACAGGGGGCAACCCAAGACCCAGTACTTC. It translates to CAWDRGQPKTQYF. The full variable domain, with the rest looked up from reference TRBV30 and TRBJ2-5, is SQTIHQWPATLVQPVGSPLSLECTVEGTSNPNLYWYRQAAGRGLQLLFYSVGIGQISSEVPQNLSASRPQDRQFILSSKKLLLSDSGFYLCAWDRGQPKTQYFGPGTRLLVL.

This chain links TRBV7-3 with TRBJ1-1; possibly TRBD1 for D (6 bases). CDR1 is SGHTA, CDR2 FQGTGA, per germline. The CDR3 has 17 residues. Trimming cost V 5 bases and J 3 bases, with 22 bases left between them. The CDR3 here is CASSPLSYRVGDTEAFF. The CDR3 DNA is TGTGCCAGCAGCCCACTAAGCTACAGGGTCGGGGACACTGAAGCTTTCTTT.

V and J are TRBV7-2 and TRBJ2-1; TRBD2 matches 13 bases. V dropped 3 bases and J dropped 6; count of bases not matched to a gene: 8. CDR3 length: 17 amino acids. The germline CDR1 and CDR2 sequences are SGHTA and FQGNSA. The CDR3 DNA sequence: TGTGCCAGCAGCTTGGCACCGGGACTAGCGGGACGCAATGAGCAGTTCTTC. This encodes CASSLAPGLAGRNEQFF. The variable domain in full, with the rest retrieved from reference TRBV7-2 and TRBJ2-1, is GAGVSQSPSNKVTEKGKDVELRCDPISGHTALYWYRQSLGQGLEFLIYFQGNSAPDKSGLPSDRFSAERTGGSVSTLTIQRTQQEDSAVYLCASSLAPGLAGRNEQFFGPGTRLTVL.

V is TRBV18 and J is TRBJ1-2; D uncertain. Germline assignment: CDR1 KGHSH and CDR2 LQKENI. The germline V and J ends were trimmed by 2 bases and 2 bases, with 9 bases remaining between them. The CDR3 is 14 residues long. The CDR3 bases are TGTGCCAGCTCACCATCGCAGGAAAACTATGGCTACACCTTC. Its protein product is CASSPSQENYGYTF. The full variable domain, with the rest looked up from reference TRBV18 and TRBJ1-2, is NAGVMQNPRHLVRRRGQEARLRCSPMKGHSHVYWYRQLPEEGLKFMVYLQKENIIDESGMPKERFSAEFPKEGPSILRIQQVVRGDSAAYFCASSPSQENYGYTFGSGTRLTVV.

This chain connects TRBV20-1 to TRBJ1-2; the D is unclear. CDR3 length equals 11 residues. Trimming shortened V by 7 bases and J by 6 bases, and 12 bases separated the two germline ends. Germline V gene sequence: CDR1 DFQATT, CDR2 SNEGSKA (reference sequence). CDR3 loop: CSVGRDDGYTF. The CDR3 DNA sequence: TGCAGTGTTGGACGGGATGATGGCTACACCTTC.